A single sample gave rise to the 31 T cell receptor beta chains below, sequenced in a study of vaccination effects on CD4 cells after COVID-19. It was after approximately 11 days of culture that CD4+ T cells were isolated. Participants received two doses of either the BNT162b2 or mRNA-1273 vaccine. The method was immunoSEQ multiplex PCR; TCRdb's version includes in-frame clones alone and lacks a portion of them. The data show fewer than 75,000 clones, approximately 80% seen once. No cognate antigen is known for these TCRs. Sample: CD4+ T cells from PBMCs cultured without peptide, taken after COVID-19 vaccination. The receptors shown here come from a human donor who received a COVID-19 vaccine.

This sequence joins TRBV6-1 and TRBJ2-1; 13 bases fit TRBD2. This CDR3 region has 17 residues. The ends lost 2 bases at V and 4 bases at J; junction bases unmatched: 5. CDR1 and CDR2 (germline): MNHNS, SASEGT. CDR3 sequence: CASSERLAGGLYNEQFF. CDR3 bases: TGTGCCAGCAGTGAAAGACTAGCGGGAGGCCTATACAATGAGCAGTTCTTC.

The chain carries TRBV7-2 and TRBJ2-5, with 8 positions matching TRBD2. Germline V gene data show CDR1 as SGHTA and CDR2 as FQGNSA. The CDR3 totals 15 residues. V lost 7 bases, J lost 7 bases, and 14 bases stayed unmatched. The CDR3 sequence is CASTRRPGGAGTQYF. As DNA, the CDR3 is TGTGCCAGCACCCGGAGGCCGGGGGGGGCCGGGACCCAGTACTTC.

This chain connects TRBV3-1 (or the pseudogene TRBV3-2) to TRBJ1-2; D perhaps matches TRBD1 (6 bases). CDR1 and CDR2 (germline): LGHDT, YNNKEL (reference sequence). V lost 4 bases, J lost 4 bases, and 10 bases lay in between. This CDR3 is 13 amino acids long. The CDR3 region is CASSPTGTYGYTF. CDR3 DNA sequence: TGTGCCAGCAGCCCTACAGGGACCTATGGCTACACCTTC.

This clone was detected a few times. This chain joins TRBV25-1 and TRBJ2-3, with no clear D. Deletions cut 3 bases from V and 0 bases from J, with 13 bases between. This CDR3 has 16 amino acids. Germline V CDR1 and CDR2: MGHDK, SYGVNS. CDR3 sequence: CASSEAQHTSTDTQYF. The CDR3 DNA follows: TGTGCCAGCAGTGAGGCGCAGCATACTAGCACAGATACGCAGTATTTT.

V is TRBV5-1 and J is TRBJ1-3; 10 bases agree with TRBD1. J was trimmed by 3 bases and V by 4 bases; bases with no gene match: 7. Germline values: CDR1 SGHRS, CDR2 YFSETQ. This CDR3 region has 16 residues. The CDR3 DNA is TGCGCCAGCAGCCCCGGGACAGGGGCAAGTGGAAACACCATATATTTT. Translated: CASSPGTGASGNTIYF.

This clone was seen a few times. The V call is TRBV2, the J call TRBJ1-1; D unresolved. Germline loops: CDR1 SNHLY, CDR2 FYNNEI. V lost 2 bases, J lost 0 bases, and 7 bases lay in between. This CDR3 has 14 amino acids. CDR3 DNA sequence: TGTGCCAGCAGTGAAAGGGATCTGAACACTGAAGCTTTCTTT. Translating gives CASSERDLNTEAFF. The full variable domain, completed using reference TRBV2 and TRBJ1-1, is EPEVTQTPSHQVTQMGQEVILRCVPISNHLYFYWYRQILGQKVEFLVSFYNNEISEKSEIFDDQFSVERPDGSNFTLKIRSTKLEDSAMYFCASSERDLNTEAFFGQGTRLTVV.

The chain links TRBV2 to TRBJ2-6, with a possible D match to TRBD2 (5 bases). V dropped 6 bases and J dropped 0 bases, with 6 bases sitting between them. Germline V CDR1 and CDR2: SNHLY, FYNNEI. The CDR3 extends over 14 amino acids. This CDR3 reads CASSGNSGANVLTF. For the CDR3, the DNA is TGTGCCAGCAGCGGGAACTCTGGGGCCAACGTCCTGACTTTC.

The genes are TRBV19 and TRBJ2-7; 7 bases line up with TRBD2. Germline values: CDR1 LNHDA, CDR2 SQIVND (reference sequence). The CDR3 is 16 amino acids. Losses at the gene ends were 4 bases for V and 6 bases for J; bases not matched to a gene: 15. CDR3 in DNA: TGTGCCAGTAGTACCCTCCACTCGGGGGACTACGGCGAGCAGTACTTC. Translating gives CASSTLHSGDYGEQYF.

This rearrangement joins TRBV5-5 to TRBJ2-5; TRBD1 might be the D (6 bases). Germline CDR1 reads SGHKS; CDR2 reads YYEKEE (reference sequence). The germline V and J ends were trimmed by 3 bases and 3 bases, with 18 bases remaining between them. This CDR3 region has 16 residues. The CDR3 bases are TGTGCCAGCAGCTCGATCCCACCGACAGGAGAAGAGACCCAGTACTTC. Translation gives CASSSIPPTGEETQYF.

The sample holds a few counts of this clone. The chain is built from TRBV5-1 and TRBJ1-6, with 9 bases aligning to TRBD1. The ends lost 4 bases at V and 7 bases at J; junction bases unmatched: 3. The CDR3 is 14 residues long. The germline gives CDR1 SGHRS, CDR2 YFSETQ. CDR3 sequence (DNA): TGCGCCAGCAGCGACGGACAGGGGAATTCACCCCTCCACTTT. Protein sequence: CASSDGQGNSPLHF.

The chain carries TRBV7-2 and TRBJ1-5, with TRBD1 as a possible D gene (6 bases). The CDR3 is 13 amino acids. The V end lost 5 bases, the J end lost 4 bases, and 9 bases lay between the germline ends. Germline CDR1 reads SGHTA; CDR2 reads FQGNSA. The CDR3 sequence: CASSRTANQPQHF. CDR3 bases: TGTGCCAGCAGCCGGACAGCTAATCAGCCCCAGCATTTT.

V gene TRBV28 combines with J gene TRBJ2-3; D ambiguous. The CDR3 extends over 13 amino acids. Germline V gene sequence: CDR1 MDHEN, CDR2 SYDVKM. Trimming took 8 bases from V and 1 from J, leaving 10 bases between them. The chain's CDR3 is CASVVRGTDTQYF. For the CDR3, the DNA is TGTGCCAGCGTTGTAAGGGGCACAGATACGCAGTATTTT.

The chain uses TRBV14 and TRBJ1-1; tentatively, D is TRBD1 (5 bases). V was cut by 1 base and J by 7 bases, with 10 bases left in between. The germline V gene has CDR1 SGHDN and CDR2 FVKESK. The CDR3 is 13 amino acids. CDR3 protein: CASSQGGGNEAFF. The DNA of the CDR3 is TGTGCCAGCAGCCAAGGGGGCGGAAATGAAGCTTTCTTT.

CDR3 DNA: TGTGCCAGCAGTTTTGGCCCAGATACGCAGTATTTT. It is translated as CASSFGPDTQYF. The chain combines TRBV27 with TRBJ2-3; D not resolved. This CDR3 has 12 residues. Deletions cut 3 bases from V and 4 bases from J, with 5 bases between. The germline V gene has CDR1 MNHEY and CDR2 SMNVEV (reference sequence).

This clone was detected a few times. The chain combines TRBV5-1 with TRBJ1-3, with D unclear. V lost 4 bases to trimming and J lost 4 bases, with 15 bases between them. The CDR3 loop spans 15 amino acids. From germline, CDR1 is SGHRS and CDR2 YFSETQ. CDR3 protein: CASSQTGGPGNTIYF. DNA for the CDR3: TGCGCCAGCAGCCAAACCGGAGGACCCGGAAACACCATATATTTT.

This clone was observed once. This rearrangement joins TRBV20-1 to TRBJ1-1; possible D gene TRBD1, 5 bases. Trimming removed 6 bases at V and 11 bases at J, with 13 bases between. Per the germline V gene, CDR1 is DFQATT and CDR2 is SNEGSKA (reference sequence). The CDR3 spans 10 residues. DNA for the CDR3: TGCAGTGCGGGGCAGGGAGGTGCTTTCTTT. Its protein product is CSAGQGGAFF.

CDR3 coding DNA: TGTGCCAGTAGTAAGGGGTCGGGTTCCCACGAGCAGTACTTC. Encoded protein: CASSKGSGSHEQYF. The chain joins TRBV19 to TRBJ2-7, with a weak D call TRBD1 (5 bases). The CDR3 totals 14 residues. Germline CDR1 reads LNHDA; CDR2 reads SQIVND (reference sequence). The ends were cut back, 4 bases at V and 5 bases at J, with 15 bases in the middle.

CDR3 protein: CASSTGTSGGVSSTDTQYF. The CDR3 DNA is TGTGCCAGCAGCACCGGGACTAGCGGGGGGGTTTCTAGCACAGATACGCAGTATTTT. This chain links TRBV7-9 with TRBJ2-3; 16 bases match TRBD2. This CDR3 spans 19 amino acids. The germline gives CDR1 SEHNR, CDR2 FQNEAQ (reference sequence). V lost 5 bases, J lost 0 bases, and 8 bases stayed unmatched. Looking up the rest from reference TRBV7-9 and TRBJ2-3 gives the full variable domain: DTGVSQNPRHKITKRGQNVTFRCDPISEHNRLYWYRQTLGQGPEFLTYFQNEAQLEKSRLLSDRFSAERPKGSFSTLEIQRTEQGDSAMYLCASSTGTSGGVSSTDTQYFGPGTRLTVL.

V gene TRBV4-1 combines with J gene TRBJ2-7; TRBD2 matches 11 bases. There are 16 residues in the CDR3. V lost 4 bases, J lost 2 bases, and 7 bases stayed unmatched. The germline gives CDR1 MGHRA, CDR2 YSYEKL. CDR3 region: CASSPVTSGSPYEQYF. The CDR3 DNA is TGCGCCAGCAGCCCCGTAACTAGCGGGAGCCCCTACGAGCAGTACTTC.

The chain employs TRBV6-6 and TRBJ1-5; D gene unclear. Trimming removed 6 bases from V and 1 base from J, with 10 bases in between. The CDR3 runs 14 residues. Germline assignment: CDR1 MNHNY and CDR2 SVGAGI (reference sequence). The CDR3 here is CASSPPSSNQPQHF. CDR3 DNA: TGTGCCAGCAGCCCCCCCTCCAGCAATCAGCCCCAGCATTTT.

This clone has a handful of counts. The rearrangement uses TRBV4-2 and TRBJ1-2; TRBD1 aligns across 7 bases. With 1 base clipped from V and 4 bases from J, the junction kept 6 bases outside the gene matches. CDR1 is LGHNA, CDR2 YNFKEQ, per germline. This CDR3 is built from 15 residues. The CDR3 protein is CASSQGTGVLYGYTF. CDR3 DNA: TGTGCCAGCAGCCAAGGGACAGGTGTCCTCTATGGCTACACCTTC.

For this clone: One end of the junction does not line up with germline, which may come from a read error. CDR3 bases: TGCGCCAGCAGCTCCGGGACTAGCGGGGGGGCTGACTTC. Protein product: CASSSGTSGGADF. The chain joins TRBV5-1 to TRBJ2-7; 16 bases are a match to TRBD2. The CDR3 loop spans 13 amino acids. CDR1 and CDR2 (germline): SGHRS, YFSETQ.

V gene TRBV7-9 combines with J gene TRBJ1-1; D unclear. This CDR3 spans 14 amino acids. Germline V gives CDR1 SEHNR, CDR2 FQNEAQ (reference sequence). The ends were cut back, 2 bases at V and 0 bases at J, with 7 bases in the middle. The CDR3 DNA is TGTGCCAGCAGCTTATATGACCTGAACACTGAAGCTTTCTTT. Its translation is CASSLYDLNTEAFF.

The chain carries TRBV5-4 and TRBJ2-5; 15 bases map to TRBD2. V lost 4 bases and J lost 5; bases outside the gene matches: 9. This CDR3 spans 17 amino acids. Germline CDR1 is SGHNT and CDR2 is YYREEE (reference sequence). CDR3 nucleotide sequence: TGTGCCAGCAGCCCCGGACTAGCGGGGGGGCCCGAGGAGACCCAGTACTTC. This sequence encodes CASSPGLAGGPEETQYF.

This chain joins TRBV3-1 (or the pseudogene TRBV3-2) and TRBJ2-1, with D unclear. Germline CDR1 and CDR2: LGHDT and YNNKEL (reference sequence). V lost 1 base, J lost 6 bases, and 4 bases lay in between. This CDR3 spans 12 amino acids. The CDR3 sequence is CASSQVTNEQFF. The CDR3 DNA is TGTGCCAGCAGCCAAGTAACCAATGAGCAGTTCTTC.

The chain has TRBV2 and TRBJ1-6, with TRBD1 identical over 11 bases. CDR1 is SNHLY, CDR2 FYNNEI, per germline. CDR3 size: 15 residues. V lost 6 bases and J lost 5; bases outside the gene matches: 3. The CDR3 DNA sequence: TGTGCCAGCAGCCGGGACAGGGGGGATAATTCACCCCTCCACTTT. Its translation: CASSRDRGDNSPLHF.

V and J are TRBV18 and TRBJ2-1; D unclear. CDR1 KGHSH and CDR2 LQKENI come from the germline V gene. Trimming took 0 bases from V and 10 from J, leaving 13 bases between them. The CDR3 consists of 14 residues. CDR3 protein: CASSPPVSAWEQFF. DNA of the CDR3: TGTGCCAGCTCACCACCGGTATCCGCCTGGGAGCAGTTCTTC.

This chain uses TRBV28 with TRBJ1-3; a possible D gene is TRBD1 (5 bases). V shed 6 bases and J shed 4 bases, with 10 bases lying between them. Per germline, CDR1 MDHEN and CDR2 SYDVKM. The CDR3 spans 13 residues. The CDR3 sequence: CASSQGNGNTIYF. The CDR3 DNA reads TGTGCCAGCAGCCAGGGAAACGGAAACACCATATATTTT.

The gene calls are TRBV27 and TRBJ1-1; D uncertain. CDR3 size: 13 residues. The ends were cut back, 2 bases at V and 1 base at J, with 5 bases in the middle. The V gene's germline CDR1 is MNHEY and CDR2 SMNVEV (reference sequence). The CDR3 coding sequence is TGTGCCAGCAGTTTAAAGGCGAACACTGAAGCTTTCTTT. Protein: CASSLKANTEAFF.

The genes are TRBV6-5 and TRBJ2-7; 8 positions agree with TRBD1. The V and J ends lost 5 bases and 2 bases, in that order; junction bases with no gene match: 5. The germline gives CDR1 MNHEY, CDR2 SVGAGI. The CDR3 consists of 14 residues. The CDR3 spells CASSPGQGAYEQYF. The CDR3 DNA is TGTGCCAGCAGTCCAGGACAGGGAGCCTACGAGCAGTACTTC.

This chain joins TRBV15 and TRBJ2-2; maybe TRBD1 (7 bases). CDR3 length: 14 amino acids. V was cut by 2 bases and J by 7 bases, with 11 bases left in between. In germline, CDR1 is LNHNV, CDR2 YYDKDF (reference sequence). The CDR3 here is CATSRTGEVGELFF. CDR3 coding DNA: TGTGCCACCAGCAGAACAGGGGAGGTCGGGGAGCTGTTTTTT. The full variable domain, with the rest looked up from reference TRBV15 and TRBJ2-2, is DAMVIQNPRYQVTQFGKPVTLSCSQTLNHNVMYWYQQKSSQAPKLLFHYYDKDFNNEADTPDNFQSRRPNTSFCFLDIRSPGLGDTAMYLCATSRTGEVGELFFGEGSRLTVL.